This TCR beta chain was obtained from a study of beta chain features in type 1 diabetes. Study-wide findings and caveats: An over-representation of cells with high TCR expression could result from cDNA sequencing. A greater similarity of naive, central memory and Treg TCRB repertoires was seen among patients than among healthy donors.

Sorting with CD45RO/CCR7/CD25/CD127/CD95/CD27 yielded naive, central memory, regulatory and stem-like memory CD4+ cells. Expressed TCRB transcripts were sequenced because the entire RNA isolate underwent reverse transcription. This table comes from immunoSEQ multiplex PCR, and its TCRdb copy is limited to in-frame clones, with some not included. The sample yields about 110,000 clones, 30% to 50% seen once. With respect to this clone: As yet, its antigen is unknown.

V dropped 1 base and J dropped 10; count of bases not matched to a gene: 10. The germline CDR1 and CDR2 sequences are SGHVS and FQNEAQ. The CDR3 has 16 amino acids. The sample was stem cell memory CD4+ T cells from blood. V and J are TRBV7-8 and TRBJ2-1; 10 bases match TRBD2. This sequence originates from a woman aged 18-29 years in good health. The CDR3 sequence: CASSLVLAGWRGEQFF. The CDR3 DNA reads TGTGCCAGCAGCTTAGTACTAGCGGGGTGGCGTGGGGAGCAGTTCTTC.